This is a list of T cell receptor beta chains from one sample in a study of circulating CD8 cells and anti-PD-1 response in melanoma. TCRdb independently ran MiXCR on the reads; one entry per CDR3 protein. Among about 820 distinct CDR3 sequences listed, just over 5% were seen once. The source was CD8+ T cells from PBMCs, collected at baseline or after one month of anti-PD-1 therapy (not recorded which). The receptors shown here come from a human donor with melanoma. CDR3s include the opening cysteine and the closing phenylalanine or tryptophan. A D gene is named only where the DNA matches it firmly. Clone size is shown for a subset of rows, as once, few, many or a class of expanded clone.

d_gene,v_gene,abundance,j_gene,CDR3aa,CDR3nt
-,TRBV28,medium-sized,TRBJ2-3,CASSLQGPDTQYF,TGTGCCAGCAGTTTACAGGGCCCAGATACGCAGTATTTT
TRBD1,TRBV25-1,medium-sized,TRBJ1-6,CASRRTGPEFNSPLHF,TGTGCCAGCAGGAGGACAGGACCCGAGTTTAATTCACCCCTCCACTTT
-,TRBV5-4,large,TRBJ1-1,CASSLWLNTEAFF,TGTGCCAGCAGCTTATGGCTGAACACTGAAGCTTTCTTT
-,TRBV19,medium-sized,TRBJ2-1,CASSILRGPEQFF,TGTGCCAGTAGTATTTTGCGGGGGCCCGAGCAGTTCTTC
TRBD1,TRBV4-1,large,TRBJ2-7,CASMGQVGEQYF,TGCGCCAGCATGGGACAGGTGGGCGAGCAGTACTTC
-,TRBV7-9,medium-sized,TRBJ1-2,CASTSISRGALNYGYTF,TGTGCCAGCACCTCGATTTCCCGGGGGGCCCTTAACTATGGCTACACCTTC
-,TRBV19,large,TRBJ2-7,CASSNTGDEQYF,TGTGCCAGTAGTAACACGGGGGACGAGCAGTACTTC
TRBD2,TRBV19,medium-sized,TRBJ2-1,CASRPGLEVNEQFF,TGTGCCAGTAGACCAGGACTAGAAGTCAATGAGCAGTTCTTC
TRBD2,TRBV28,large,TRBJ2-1,CASSLSAGVVNEQFF,TGTGCCAGCAGTTTATCTGCGGGGGTGGTCAATGAGCAGTTCTTC
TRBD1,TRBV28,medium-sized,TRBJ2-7,CASSPTDRVLEQYF,TGTGCCAGCAGTCCGACCGACAGGGTGCTCGAGCAGTACTTC
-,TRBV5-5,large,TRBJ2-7,CASSLESPNEQYF,TGTGCCAGCAGCTTGGAGTCTCCTAACGAGCAGTACTTC
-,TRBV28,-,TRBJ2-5,CASSPGVQETQYF,TGTGCCAGCAGCCCCGGGGTCCAAGAGACCCAGTACTTC
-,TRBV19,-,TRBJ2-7,CASSIATVGYEQYF,TGTGCCAGTAGTATAGCTACAGTTGGCTACGAGCAGTACTTC
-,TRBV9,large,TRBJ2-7,CASSVGSANYEQYF,TGTGCCAGCAGCGTAGGTTCAGCAAACTACGAGCAGTACTTC
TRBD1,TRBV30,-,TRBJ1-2,CAWRTYRGPGYTF,TGTGCCTGGAGAACCTACAGGGGGCCTGGCTACACCTTC
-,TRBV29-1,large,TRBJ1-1,CSVEDLDQGANTEAFF,TGCAGCGTTGAAGATCTGGACCAGGGAGCTAACACTGAAGCTTTCTTT
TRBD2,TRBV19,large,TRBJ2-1,CASSIDPSGGANEQFF,TGTGCCAGTAGTATAGATCCTAGCGGGGGTGCGAATGAGCAGTTCTTC
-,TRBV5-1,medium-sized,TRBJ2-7,CASSVASHEQYF,TGCGCCAGCAGCGTCGCAAGCCACGAGCAGTACTTC
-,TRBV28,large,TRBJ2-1,CASTAGAYNEQFF,TGTGCCAGCACCGCCGGGGCCTACAATGAGCAGTTCTTC
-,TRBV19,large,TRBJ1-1,CASSIGQAFIENTEAFF,TGTGCCAGTAGTATCGGCCAGGCGTTTATCGAAAACACTGAAGCTTTCTTT
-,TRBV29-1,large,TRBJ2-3,CSVEGWGLHGTDTQYF,TGCAGCGTTGAAGGCTGGGGATTGCACGGCACAGATACGCAGTATTTT
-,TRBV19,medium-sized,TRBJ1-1,CASSIYGNTEAFF,TGTGCCAGTAGTATCTACGGGAACACTGAAGCTTTCTTT
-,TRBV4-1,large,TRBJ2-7,CASSPRDIPSYEQYF,TGCGCCAGCAGCCCCCGGGACATACCCTCCTACGAGCAGTACTTC
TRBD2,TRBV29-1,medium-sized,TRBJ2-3,CSVEETGLAGIYTQYF,TGCAGCGTTGAAGAGACGGGACTAGCCGGTATCTATACGCAGTATTTT
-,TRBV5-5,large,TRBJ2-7,CASSFYTGSYEQYF,TGTGCCAGCAGCTTTTATACAGGGTCCTACGAGCAGTACTTC
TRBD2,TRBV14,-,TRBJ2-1,CASSQARGGPGEQFF,TGTGCCAGCAGCCAAGCGCGGGGGGGCCCGGGAGAGCAGTTCTTC
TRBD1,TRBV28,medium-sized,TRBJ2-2,CATLGTGSTRELFF,TGTGCCACTCTAGGGACAGGATCCACCCGGGAGCTGTTTTTT
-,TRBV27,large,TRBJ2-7,CASRPGNPTYEQYF,TGTGCCAGCAGGCCGGGCAACCCAACCTACGAGCAGTACTTC
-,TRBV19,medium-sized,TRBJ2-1,CASSMRWGQPNEQFF,TGTGCCAGTAGTATGAGGTGGGGCCAACCAAATGAGCAGTTCTTC
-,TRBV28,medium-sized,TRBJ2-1,CASSFEGGYNEQFF,TGTGCCAGCAGTTTTGAAGGGGGCTACAATGAGCAGTTCTTC
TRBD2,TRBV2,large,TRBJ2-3,CASSGLASSTDTQYF,TGTGCCAGCAGTGGACTAGCCAGCAGCACAGATACGCAGTATTTT
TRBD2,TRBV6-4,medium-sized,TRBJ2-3,CASSDRTSGGADTQYF,TGTGCCAGCAGTGATCGGACTAGCGGGGGGGCAGATACGCAGTATTTT
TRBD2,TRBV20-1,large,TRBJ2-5,CSARRAGELQETQYF,TGCAGTGCTAGAAGGGCGGGGGAGTTGCAAGAGACCCAGTACTTC
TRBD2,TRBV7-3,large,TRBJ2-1,CASSLTPSGSYNEQFF,TGTGCCAGCAGCTTAACACCTAGCGGCTCCTATAATGAGCAGTTCTTC
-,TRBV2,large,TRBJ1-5,CASSEWGDGNQPQHF,TGTGCCAGCAGTGAGTGGGGAGATGGCAATCAGCCCCAGCATTTT
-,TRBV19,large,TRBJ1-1,CASSIVLGDLNTEAFF,TGTGCCAGTAGTATAGTCCTCGGGGATCTGAACACTGAAGCTTTCTTT
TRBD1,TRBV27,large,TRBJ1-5,CASSPHVRRQGGRNQPQHF,TGTGCCAGCAGCCCGCATGTCCGCCGACAGGGGGGCCGCAATCAGCCCCAGCATTTT
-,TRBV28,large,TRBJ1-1,CASSSEQGPTEAFF,TGTGCCAGCAGCTCCGAACAGGGTCCCACTGAAGCTTTCTTT
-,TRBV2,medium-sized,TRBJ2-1,CASSPGGPTTRNEQFF,TGTGCCAGCAGTCCCGGGGGACCTACAACCCGCAATGAGCAGTTCTTC
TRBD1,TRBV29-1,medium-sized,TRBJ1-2,CSVEDRQGNGYTF,TGCAGCGTTGAAGATCGACAGGGCAATGGCTACACCTTC
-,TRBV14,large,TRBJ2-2,CASSQEGGRAVSNTGELFF,TGTGCCAGCAGCCAAGAAGGAGGAAGGGCGGTGTCGAACACCGGGGAGCTGTTTTTT
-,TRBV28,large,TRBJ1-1,CASSFRGLKAEAFF,TGTGCCAGCAGTTTCCGGGGTCTGAAGGCTGAAGCTTTCTTT
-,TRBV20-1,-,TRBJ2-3,CSARGLRLTDTQYF,TGCAGTGCTAGAGGGTTAAGGTTGACAGATACGCAGTATTTT
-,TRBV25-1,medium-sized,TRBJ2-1,CASSEGSVQVDRDSSPYNEQFF,TGTGCCAGCAGTGAAGGCTCAGTACAAGTCGATCGAGATAGCTCGCCCTACAATGAGCAGTTCTTC
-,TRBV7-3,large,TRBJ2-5,CASSAWQGNTAQETQYF,TGTGCCAGCAGCGCTTGGCAGGGGAATACGGCCCAAGAGACCCAGTACTTC